This T cell receptor (beta chain) comes out of a study of cytomegalovirus exposure and HLA in healthy donors. The table lists this clone with a count of one. The germline CDR1 and CDR2 sequences are SGHAT and FQDESV (reference sequence). The CDR3 consists of 15 residues. Germline trimming cut 5 bases from V and 5 bases from J; bases unmatched to any gene: 5. Primers included in the PCR were 60 Vbeta and 13 Jbeta primers. Measured with immunoSEQ multiplex PCR; TCRdb has only the in-frame clones, and not every one. This table has 95,000 to 100,000 clones, roughly four fifths appearing once. The sequencing sample was made of PBMCs. The chain uses TRBV11-1 and TRBJ2-3; 12 positions agree with TRBD2. This clonotype was sampled from a man aged 45-60 years in good health and CMV-seronegative. The CDR3 here is CASSPSGRAGDTQYF. CDR3 in DNA: TGTGCCAGCAGCCCTAGCGGGAGGGCCGGAGATACGCAGTATTTT.